The 21 T cell receptor beta chains listed next were all sequenced from one sample in a study of breast tumors, draining lymph nodes, adjacent tissues. A single record per CDR3 protein comes from TCRdb applying MiXCR to the multiplex PCR reads. The top ten hold 20% to 30% of the sample, which has tens of thousands of distinct CDR3 sequences, 68% seen once. Sequencing was performed on tumor-adjacent breast tissue. The receptor source for this set is a female donor with breast cancer. Some clones in this sample may be carry-over from other donors' samples.

The chain has TRBV7-9 and TRBJ2-4; D gene ambiguous. Germline V gene lookup returns CDR1 SEHNR and CDR2 FQNEAQ (reference sequence). The ends were cut back, 1 base at V and 0 bases at J, with 7 bases in the middle. The CDR3 loop spans 15 amino acids. CDR3 protein: CASSLDVRAKNIQYF. DNA of the CDR3: TGTGCCAGCAGCTTAGATGTCCGAGCCAAAAACATTCAGTACTTC.

CDR3 in amino acids: CASCRGASYNEQFF. As DNA, the CDR3 is TGTGCCAGCTGCAGGGGGGCCTCCTACAATGAGCAGTTCTTC. The rearrangement links TRBV11-2 to TRBJ2-1, with D tentatively TRBD1 (7 bases). This CDR3 region has 14 residues. Germline-derived CDR1 and CDR2 are SGHAT and FQNNGV. The V and J ends lost 8 bases and 0 bases respectively, with 11 bases between them.

CDR3 residues: CSGGGSSYEQYF. The CDR3 bases are TGCAGTGGGGGCGGGAGTTCCTACGAGCAGTACTTC. J is TRBJ2-7 and V is TRBV20-1; 7 positions match TRBD2. V lost 7 bases and J lost 1; bases outside the gene matches: 4. Germline values: CDR1 DFQATT, CDR2 SNEGSKA (reference sequence). The CDR3 totals 12 residues.

The chain combines TRBV6-1 with TRBJ1-2; D ambiguous. The CDR3 extends over 11 amino acids. Trimming stripped 8 bases from V and 4 bases from J, with 8 bases between. The germline gives CDR1 MNHNS, CDR2 SASEGT. The CDR3 spells CASGDRYGYTF. The CDR3 DNA reads as TGTGCCAGCGGAGATCGCTATGGCTACACCTTC.

Turning to this clonotype: The conserved phenylalanine or tryptophan normally closing the CDR3 is absent here, so this likely arose from a read error. The chain's CDR3 is CASRTGGSPLHS. CDR3 nucleotides: TGTGCCAGCAGAACAGGGGGTTCACCCCTCCACTCT. The chain has TRBV6-1 and TRBJ1-6, with TRBD1 matching 8 bases. Per germline, CDR1 MNHNS and CDR2 SASEGT. Unmatched junction bases numbered 1, after V lost 6 bases and J lost 9 bases. The CDR3 covers 12 residues.

V and J are TRBV15 and TRBJ2-1, with 9 bases lining up with TRBD2. Germline CDR1 reads LNHNV; CDR2 reads YYDKDF (reference sequence). The CDR3 covers 15 residues. Losses at the gene ends were 5 bases for V and 9 bases for J; bases not matched to a gene: 11. CDR3 nucleotide sequence: TGTGCCACCAGCCCTCAAGCGGGAGGCTGGAGTGAGCAGTTCTTC. This encodes CATSPQAGGWSEQFF.

This chain connects TRBV5-4 to TRBJ1-6, with TRBD1 as a possible D gene (5 bases). Trimming pared 0 bases from V and 9 bases from J, leaving 10 bases between. The CDR3 extends over 14 amino acids. Germline V gene sequence: CDR1 SGHNT, CDR2 YYREEE (reference sequence). CDR3 amino acids: CASSLGRVASPLHF. CDR3 nucleotides: TGTGCCAGCAGCTTGGGCAGGGTCGCTTCACCCCTCCACTTT.

The CDR3 region has the DNA TGCGCCAGCAGCCAAGGGGACAGGGCCTACAATGAGCAGTTCTTC. Its protein is CASSQGDRAYNEQFF. The genes are TRBV4-1 and TRBJ2-1; 9 bases agree with TRBD1. This CDR3 is built from 15 residues. Germline lookup yields CDR1 MGHRA and CDR2 YSYEKL. J gave up 2 bases and V 1 base, and 0 bases lay outside the gene matches.

The chain combines TRBV14 with TRBJ1-2, with a tentative D call TRBD1 (5 bases). Germline V gene lookup returns CDR1 SGHDN and CDR2 FVKESK. The CDR3 sequence is 15 residues long. V dropped 1 base and J dropped 3 bases, with 12 bases sitting between them. CDR3 in DNA: TGTGCCAGCAGCCAAGTGGCAGGGATGGACTATGGCTACACCTTC. Amino acid sequence: CASSQVAGMDYGYTF.

V gene TRBV27 combines with J gene TRBJ2-3; 14 bases are shared with TRBD2. The length of the CDR3 is 18 residues. V was pared by 8 bases and J by 4 bases, with 14 bases of the junction left unmatched. Per the germline V gene, CDR1 is MNHEY and CDR2 is SMNVEV (reference sequence). The CDR3 region has the DNA TGTGCCAGCGCCCCGGGACTAGCGGGAGTCTTTGGGGCAGATACGCAGTATTTT. It specifies CASAPGLAGVFGADTQYF.

Ten or more counts support this clonotype. This chain links TRBV4-2 with TRBJ1-4; TRBD1 is a possible D gene (6 bases). This CDR3 is built from 18 residues. V was pared by 2 bases and J by 4 bases, with 20 bases between. CDR1 is LGHNA and CDR2 is YNFKEQ in the germline V gene. The CDR3 DNA follows: TGTGCCAGCAGCCAAAGGAGGACGGGGGCGGGGAATAATGAAAAACTGTTTTTT. This encodes CASSQRRTGAGNNEKLFF.

The table lists this clonotype with many counts. The rearrangement links TRBV19 to TRBJ2-5, with TRBD1 matching over 7 bases. Trimming at V came to 0 bases and at J to 3 bases, leaving 4 bases not matched to a gene. Germline V gene sequence: CDR1 LNHDA, CDR2 SQIVND (reference sequence). This CDR3 comprises 15 residues. The CDR3 loop reads CASSIDRTGEETQYF. CDR3 DNA sequence: TGTGCCAGTAGTATAGATCGTACAGGGGAAGAGACCCAGTACTTC.

This clonotype rates as medium-sized (0.01 to 0.1%). The chain combines TRBV15 with TRBJ2-3; D remains unclear. Germline V gene data show CDR1 as LNHNV and CDR2 as YYDKDF (reference sequence). The V end was cut by 3 bases, the J end by 2 bases, with 9 bases between. The CDR3 loop spans 14 amino acids. CDR3 sequence (DNA): TGTGCCACCAGCAGGGACGGAGACACAGATACGCAGTATTTT. Translated, it gives CATSRDGDTDTQYF.

This clonotype was detected many times. A clone one base away is much larger, so this may be a read error. The genes are TRBV27 and TRBJ2-7, with D tentatively TRBD1 or TRBD2 (5 bases each). Between the trimmed V and J ends, which lost 4 bases and 3 bases, there was a span of 7 bases. The CDR3 has 12 amino acids. Germline V gives CDR1 MNHEY, CDR2 SMNVEV (reference sequence). CDR3 in amino acids: CASSWDGYEQYF. The CDR3 coding sequence is TGTGCCAGCAGTTGGGACGGCTACGAGCAGTACTTC.

V is TRBV20-1 and J is TRBJ2-1; D perhaps matches TRBD1 (6 bases). This CDR3 region has 15 residues. Deletions cut 3 bases from V and 0 bases from J, with 12 bases between. Germline CDR1 reads DFQATT; CDR2 reads SNEGSKA (reference sequence). The CDR3 sequence is CSARATGRSYNEQFF. Written as DNA, the CDR3 is TGCAGTGCTAGGGCGACAGGACGCTCCTACAATGAGCAGTTCTTC.

This clonotype occurred many times. V usage is TRBV4-2 and J usage is TRBJ2-3; weak D call: TRBD1 (6 bases). With 4 bases removed from V and 4 bases from J, the gap between germline ends came to 15 bases. This CDR3 comprises 15 residues. Germline lookup yields CDR1 LGHNA and CDR2 YNFKEQ. The CDR3 is CASSLGGLASDTQYF. The CDR3 DNA follows: TGTGCCAGCAGCCTTGGGGGCCTAGCTTCAGATACGCAGTATTTT.

This clonotype was seen many times. The gene calls are TRBV19 and TRBJ1-4; the match to TRBD1 covers 8 bases. Unmatched junction bases numbered 3, after V lost 4 bases and J lost 8 bases. Germline V gives CDR1 LNHDA, CDR2 SQIVND (reference sequence). There are 13 residues in the CDR3. CDR3 in DNA: TGTGCCAGTAGTAACAGGGGGTTGGAAAAACTGTTTTTT. Translation gives CASSNRGLEKLFF.

The rearrangement joins TRBV10-1 to TRBJ1-5; possibly TRBD1 for D (5 bases). This CDR3 is built from 13 residues. The V gene's germline CDR1 is WNHNN and CDR2 SYGVQD (reference sequence). With 6 bases removed from V and 6 bases from J, the gap between germline ends came to 12 bases. The CDR3 region has the DNA TGCGCCAGCAGCCCAGGGCTGGCTCAGCCCCAGCATTTT. Amino acids: CASSPGLAQPQHF.

The J gene is TRBJ1-6, the V gene TRBV20-1, with D possibly being TRBD1 (6 bases). CDR3 size: 14 residues. The V gene's germline CDR1 is DFQATT and CDR2 SNEGSKA (reference sequence). V lost 6 bases, J lost 9 bases, and 18 bases lay in between. CDR3 sequence reads: CSAISLGGRSPLHF. For the CDR3, the DNA is TGCAGTGCCATATCCCTTGGGGGGCGTTCACCCCTCCACTTT.

This CDR3 is CSARSRGAGTPSPLHF. The CDR3 DNA follows: TGCAGTGCTAGATCCCGTGGGGCGGGGACCCCTTCACCCCTCCACTTT. The genes are TRBV20-1 and TRBJ1-6; TRBD1 might be the D (5 bases). V was pared by 2 bases and J by 9 bases, with 20 bases between. Germline-derived CDR1 and CDR2 are DFQATT and SNEGSKA (reference sequence). The CDR3 spans 16 residues.

The chain employs TRBV7-9 and TRBJ2-7, with D possibly being TRBD1 (6 bases). This CDR3 has 13 residues. The V end was cut by 5 bases, the J end by 4 bases, with 12 bases between. Germline values: CDR1 SEHNR, CDR2 FQNEAQ (reference sequence). The CDR3 loop is CASSGRDTYEQYF. CDR3 in DNA: TGTGCCAGCAGCGGCCGGGACACATACGAGCAGTACTTC.